This passage covers 22 T cell receptor beta chains from one sample sequenced in a study of cytomegalovirus exposure and HLA in healthy donors. The PCR employed 60 Vbeta primers together with 13 Jbeta primers. Clones were sequenced by immunoSEQ multiplex PCR, and TCRdb holds only the in-frame ones, with some missing. The sample lists some 150,000 clones, roughly three quarters occurring once. Sequencing was done on a sample of PBMCs. The receptors shown here come from a man aged 30 to 39 in good health and CMV-seropositive.

The chain links TRBV5-6 to TRBJ2-3, with a possible D match to TRBD2 (7 bases). With 0 bases removed from V and 0 bases from J, the gap between germline ends came to 14 bases. Germline loops: CDR1 SGHDT, CDR2 YYEEEE. This CDR3 region has 17 residues. The CDR3 reads CASSLGGGGWSTDTQYF. The CDR3 nucleotides are TGTGCCAGCAGCTTGGGGGGGGGCGGGTGGAGCACAGATACGCAGTATTTT.

This chain uses TRBV9 with TRBJ2-5, with 7 bases lining up with TRBD2. Germline V CDR1 and CDR2: SGDLS, YYNGEE. The CDR3 loop spans 15 amino acids. Losses at the gene ends were 4 bases for V and 2 bases for J; bases not matched to a gene: 8. The CDR3 spells CASSPSRGLQETQYF. The CDR3 DNA reads TGTGCCAGCAGCCCTTCCCGGGGACTACAAGAGACCCAGTACTTC.

The CDR3 DNA reads as TGTGCCAGCTCTAGCGGGAGAGGCACCTACGAGCAGTACTTC. Protein sequence: CASSSGRGTYEQYF. V is TRBV6-5 and J is TRBJ2-7; 10 nucleotides align to TRBD2. The V and J ends lost 8 bases and 2 bases, in that order; junction bases with no gene match: 6. The CDR3 runs to 14 residues. Per germline, CDR1 MNHEY and CDR2 SVGAGI.

This clone was detected only a few times. V usage is TRBV7-8 and J usage is TRBJ2-1; 11 bases agree with TRBD2. The CDR3 is 17 amino acids. Unmatched junction bases numbered 12, after V lost 4 bases and J lost 7 bases. CDR1 is SGHVS and CDR2 is FQNEAQ in the germline V gene. CDR3 sequence: CASSWEIAGGSRNEQFF. The CDR3 region has the DNA TGTGCCAGCAGCTGGGAAATAGCGGGAGGGTCTCGGAATGAGCAGTTCTTC.

The V gene is TRBV6-1, the J gene TRBJ1-2, with 9 bases that match TRBD1. This CDR3 spans 15 amino acids. Per germline, CDR1 MNHNS and CDR2 SASEGT. After removal of 2 bases from V and 2 bases from J, the junction contained 3 bases not matched to a gene. The CDR3: CASSERQGGNYGYTF. The CDR3 bases are TGTGCCAGCAGTGAAAGACAGGGGGGCAACTATGGCTACACCTTC.

The rearrangement uses TRBV6-4 and TRBJ1-1, with D perhaps matching TRBD1 (6 bases). V lost 2 bases to trimming and J lost 5 bases, with 12 bases between them. The germline CDR1 and CDR2 sequences are MRHNA and SNTAGT. The CDR3 is made up of 14 amino acids. For the CDR3, the DNA is TGTGCCAGCAGTGACACAAACAGGGTAACTGAAGCTTTCTTT. Translated: CASSDTNRVTEAFF.

In nucleotides, the CDR3 is TGCGCCAGCAGCTTGGGAGCGGGAGGTGTGGATGAGCAGTTCTTC. The encoded protein is CASSLGAGGVDEQFF. The rearrangement uses TRBV5-1 and TRBJ2-1, with 9 bases that match TRBD2. The V gene end was trimmed by 0 bases and the J gene end by 8 bases; junction bases not matched to a gene: 6. Germline assignment: CDR1 SGHRS and CDR2 YFSETQ. CDR3 length equals 15 residues.

This chain connects TRBV2 to TRBJ1-2; D unresolved. The CDR3 length is 13 residues. With 7 bases removed from V and 0 bases from J, the gap between germline ends came to 9 bases. CDR1 is SNHLY and CDR2 is FYNNEI in the germline V gene. CDR3 sequence (DNA): TGTGCCAGCACCATAGCGTCTAACTATGGCTACACCTTC. It yields the protein CASTIASNYGYTF.

The chain combines TRBV5-4 with TRBJ2-5, with 9 bases aligning to TRBD1. The V gene's germline CDR1 is SGHNT and CDR2 YYREEE (reference sequence). This CDR3 is built from 16 residues. The V segment lost 4 bases and the J segment 1 base; nucleotides outside the gene matches: 8. The CDR3 loop reads CASSPGQGRAQETQYF. Written as DNA, the CDR3 is TGTGCCAGCAGCCCCGGACAGGGGAGAGCCCAAGAGACCCAGTACTTC.

This chain links TRBV7-2 with TRBJ2-5; D perhaps matches TRBD2 (6 bases). V lost 2 bases, J lost 3 bases, and 13 bases lay in between. Germline CDR1 is SGHTA and CDR2 is FQGNSA. The CDR3 runs to 15 residues. DNA of the CDR3: TGTGCCAGCAGCTTATTTTCGGGAGAGGAAGAGACCCAGTACTTC. Its protein is CASSLFSGEEETQYF.

The chain couples TRBV5-6 to TRBJ1-1; tentative D call: TRBD1 (5 bases). Germline V gives CDR1 SGHDT, CDR2 YYEEEE. The CDR3 runs to 13 residues. The ends were cut back, 5 bases at V and 4 bases at J, with 12 bases in the middle. The CDR3 loop reads CASSKRGTTEAFF. The CDR3, as DNA: TGTGCCAGCAGTAAAAGGGGTACCACTGAAGCTTTCTTT. Looking up the rest from reference TRBV5-6 and TRBJ1-1 gives the full variable domain: DAGVTQSPTHLIKTRGQQVTLRCSPKSGHDTVSWYQQALGQGPQFIFQYYEEEERQRGNFPDRFSGHQFPNYSSELNVNALLLGDSALYLCASSKRGTTEAFFGQGTRLTVV.

The V and J genes are TRBV6-5 and TRBJ2-1; 7 bases match TRBD2. Germline V CDR1 and CDR2: MNHEY, SVGAGI. V dropped 10 bases and J dropped 7; count of bases not matched to a gene: 10. The length of the CDR3 is 13 residues. CDR3 nucleotides: TGTGCCACCCGGGGGACTAACAAAAATGAGCAGTTCTTC. Its protein is CATRGTNKNEQFF.

This chain joins TRBV4-1 and TRBJ1-1; 10 nucleotides agree with TRBD1. The CDR3 extends over 18 amino acids. CDR1 is MGHRA, CDR2 YSYEKL, per germline. V shed 3 bases and J 1 base; nucleotides not matched to a gene: 11. CDR3 sequence reads: CASSHNPGQGYANTEAFF. The CDR3 DNA reads TGCGCCAGCAGCCACAACCCGGGACAGGGGTACGCGAACACTGAAGCTTTCTTT.

This clone has only a few counts. This chain uses TRBV5-1 with TRBJ2-3; 12 bases are a match to TRBD2. Germline lookup yields CDR1 SGHRS and CDR2 YFSETQ. J lost 1 base, V lost 0 bases, and 12 bases had no gene match. CDR3 length: 20 amino acids. This chain's CDR3 is CASSLGGFPGLAGGTDTQYF. For the CDR3, the DNA is TGCGCCAGCAGCTTGGGGGGTTTCCCGGGACTAGCGGGCGGCACAGATACGCAGTATTTT.

V usage is TRBV7-9 and J usage is TRBJ2-5; TRBD2 matches 7 bases. V lost 5 bases to trimming and J lost 3 bases; unmatched junction nucleotides: 15. The CDR3 is made up of 17 amino acids. Germline CDR1 is SEHNR and CDR2 is FQNEAQ (reference sequence). The CDR3 spells CASSRSVGGVVKETQYF. In nucleotides, the CDR3 is TGTGCCAGCAGCCGGAGTGTTGGGGGGGTAGTCAAAGAGACCCAGTACTTC.

The V and J genes are TRBV28 and TRBJ1-5; D may be TRBD1 (5 bases). The CDR3 length is 12 residues. Germline loops: CDR1 MDHEN, CDR2 SYDVKM. V was pared by 5 bases and J by 6 bases, with 8 bases between. The CDR3 sequence: CASSGGGQPQHF. CDR3 DNA: TGTGCCAGCAGTGGGGGGGGTCAGCCCCAGCATTTT.

The chain recombines TRBV5-1 with TRBJ2-7; TRBD2 matches at 10 bases. This CDR3 has 19 residues. In germline, CDR1 is SGHRS, CDR2 YFSETQ. Trimming at V came to 0 bases and at J to 2 bases, leaving 14 bases not matched to a gene. In DNA form, the CDR3 reads TGCGCCAGCAGCTTGGCTTTGAGCGGGAGGGTCGGCGGTCCCTACGAGCAGTACTTC. As protein: CASSLALSGRVGGPYEQYF.

In this sample, this clone turned up a few times. The J gene is TRBJ1-1, the V gene TRBV6-6; unclear D gene. Germline V gene lookup returns CDR1 MNHNY and CDR2 SVGAGI (reference sequence). V dropped 4 bases and J dropped 7 bases, with 16 bases sitting between them. This CDR3 contains 14 residues. The CDR3 reads CASSSGRGEGEAFF. CDR3 in DNA: TGTGCCAGCAGTTCCGGACGCGGGGAGGGTGAAGCTTTCTTT.

In its sample, this clone was seen a few times. The chain uses TRBV28 and TRBJ2-5; TRBD1 matches 7 bases. The CDR3 spans 14 residues. J was trimmed by 1 base and V by 4 bases; bases with no gene match: 3. The germline gives CDR1 MDHEN, CDR2 SYDVKM. CDR3 nucleotides: TGTGCCAGCAGTTCGTGGACAGGCCAAGAGACCCAGTACTTC. Encoded protein: CASSSWTGQETQYF.

The chain uses TRBV19 and TRBJ2-4; 14 positions match TRBD2. Looked up from germline, CDR1 is LNHDA and CDR2 is SQIVND (reference sequence). Losses at the gene ends were 5 bases for V and 1 base for J; bases not matched to a gene: 4. This CDR3 has 17 residues. This CDR3 reads CASSWTSGRSAKNIQYF. The CDR3 nucleotides are TGTGCCAGTAGTTGGACTAGCGGGAGGTCGGCCAAAAACATTCAGTACTTC.

V usage is TRBV27 and J usage is TRBJ1-2; 7 nucleotides line up with TRBD1. Germline loops: CDR1 MNHEY, CDR2 SMNVEV (reference sequence). The length of the CDR3 is 14 residues. V trimming: 5 bases; J trimming: 6 bases; junction bases outside the gene matches: 9. The CDR3 coding sequence is TGTGCCAGCAGTAATGACAGGGACCCTGATGGCTACACCTTC. This sequence encodes CASSNDRDPDGYTF.

The chain carries TRBV5-6 and TRBJ1-1; 9 bases agree with TRBD1. This CDR3 contains 13 residues. J was trimmed by 10 bases and V by 0 bases; bases with no gene match: 4. Looked up from germline, CDR1 is SGHDT and CDR2 is YYEEEE. The CDR3 sequence: CASSLVQGAIAFF. The CDR3 DNA reads as TGTGCCAGCAGCTTGGTACAGGGGGCGATAGCTTTCTTT.